The 26 T cell receptor beta chains below come from one sample, sequenced in a study of blood T cell repertoires in COVID-19. Assay used: immunoSEQ multiplex PCR; TCRdb lists only in-frame clones, some missing. In the table there are 52,000 or so clones, 70% to 90% of which are singletons. Sequencing was carried out using peripheral blood. Source of these receptors: a man of 80 years or more with acute or convalescent COVID-19.

The rearrangement links TRBV3-1 (or the pseudogene TRBV3-2) to TRBJ2-5, with D possibly matching TRBD1 (8 bases). The V gene's germline CDR1 is LGHDT and CDR2 YNNKEL (reference sequence). This CDR3 comprises 15 residues. The V end was cut by 2 bases, the J end by 7 bases, with 17 bases between. The CDR3 reads CASSQSRQGRGTQYF. CDR3 nucleotides: TGTGCCAGCAGCCAAAGTCGACAGGGGAGGGGGACCCAGTACTTC.

V and J are TRBV21-1 and TRBJ1-2; TRBD1, the D gene given by the table, was not confirmed from the DNA. TRBV21-1 is a recognized pseudogene. The CDR3 sequence is 9 residues long. The CDR3 DNA reads TGTGCCCAGATGGGCGGCTACACCTTC. Translation: CAQMGGYTF.

This chain connects TRBV6-6 to TRBJ2-6, with 7 positions matching TRBD2. The CDR3 sequence is 19 residues long. From germline, CDR1 is MNHNY and CDR2 SVGAGI (reference sequence). The ends lost 6 bases at V and 0 bases at J; junction bases unmatched: 14. CDR3 in DNA: TGTGCCAGCAGCTCAATCGGAGCAGGCGGGAGCTCTGGGGCCAACGTCCTGACTTTC. Translation gives CASSSIGAGGSSGANVLTF.

For this clone: One end of the junction does not line up with germline, which may come from a read error. The V and J genes are TRBV19 and TRBJ1-2; D might be TRBD1 (6 bases). CDR1 LNHDA and CDR2 SQIVND come from the germline V gene (reference sequence). There are 12 residues in the CDR3. Written as DNA, the CDR3 is TGTGCCAGTAGTATAGTCCCCGGACAGCTAGGCTTC. Protein: CASSIVPGQLGF. The variable domain in full, completed from reference TRBV19 and TRBJ1-2, reads DGGITQSPKYLFRKEGQNVTLSCEQNLNHDAMYWYRQDPGQGLRLIYYSQIVNDFQKGDIAEGYSVSREKKESFPLTVTSAQKNPTAFYLCASSIVPGQLGFGSGTRLTVV.

The chain couples TRBV4-3 to TRBJ2-3; TRBD1 agrees at 8 bases. Per germline, CDR1 LGHNA and CDR2 YSLEER. The CDR3 covers 14 residues. The V and J ends lost 4 bases and 3 bases, in that order; junction bases with no gene match: 3. CDR3 sequence (DNA): TGCGCCAGCAGCCCACAGGGGGATACAGATACGCAGTATTTT. Translation: CASSPQGDTDTQYF.

CDR3 residues: CASSLGTATYGYTF. In DNA, the CDR3 is TGCGCCAGCAGCTTAGGGACAGCCACCTATGGCTACACCTTC. J is TRBJ1-2 and V is TRBV5-1; TRBD1 matches 7 bases. Trimming at V came to 2 bases and at J to 4 bases, leaving 5 bases not matched to a gene. Germline values: CDR1 SGHRS, CDR2 YFSETQ. This CDR3 contains 14 residues.

The chain is built from TRBV29-1 and TRBJ2-5, with a weak D call TRBD1 (5 bases). The germline gives CDR1 SQVTM, CDR2 ANQGSEA. This CDR3 comprises 15 residues. V lost 0 bases and J 2 bases, leaving 13 bases between the germline ends. The CDR3 DNA sequence: TGCAGCGTTGAAGAGAAAGGGGTATCTCAAGAGACCCAGTACTTC. Its translation is CSVEEKGVSQETQYF.

The rearrangement links TRBV5-1 to TRBJ1-5; D is uncertain. The CDR3 is 13 amino acids. Germline V gene data show CDR1 as SGHRS and CDR2 as YFSETQ. V was pared by 4 bases and J by 3 bases, with 8 bases between. In DNA form, the CDR3 reads TGCGCCAGCAGCCGGGGAAACAATCAGCCCCAGCATTTT. Translating it yields CASSRGNNQPQHF.

The chain couples TRBV2 to TRBJ2-1; D perhaps matches TRBD1 (5 bases). V lost 0 bases and J lost 4, with 13 bases in between. The CDR3 spans 16 residues. Germline CDR1 SNHLY, CDR2 FYNNEI. CDR3 protein: CASSEALRAGYNEQFF. CDR3 coding DNA: TGTGCCAGCAGTGAAGCGCTTCGGGCAGGGTACAATGAGCAGTTCTTC. The full variable domain, rest sourced from reference TRBV2 and TRBJ2-1, is EPEVTQTPSHQVTQMGQEVILRCVPISNHLYFYWYRQILGQKVEFLVSFYNNEISEKSEIFDDQFSVERPDGSNFTLKIRSTKLEDSAMYFCASSEALRAGYNEQFFGPGTRLTVL.

The rearrangement links TRBV19 to TRBJ1-2; no clear D gene. V lost 3 bases to trimming and J lost 6 bases, with 5 bases between them. Germline V gives CDR1 LNHDA, CDR2 SQIVND (reference sequence). CDR3 length equals 11 residues. Written as DNA, the CDR3 is TGTGCCAGTAGTATCAAAAATGGCTACACCTTC. This translates into CASSIKNGYTF.

This clone was detected a few times. The CDR3 here is CASSQGQGYQPQHF. The CDR3, as DNA: TGTGCCAGCAGCCAAGGGCAGGGGTATCAGCCCCAGCATTTT. The chain recombines TRBV4-2 with TRBJ1-5; D is possibly TRBD1 (6 bases). V lost 1 base, J lost 5 bases, and 9 bases lay in between. The CDR3 covers 14 residues. The germline gives CDR1 LGHNA, CDR2 YNFKEQ.

The chain is built from TRBV29-1 and TRBJ2-5; a possible D gene is TRBD1 (6 bases). The CDR3 extends over 13 amino acids. With 4 bases removed from V and 1 base from J, the gap between germline ends came to 10 bases. Germline V gene data show CDR1 as SQVTM and CDR2 as ANQGSEA. The CDR3 here is CSVVGTPQETQYF. As DNA, the CDR3 is TGCAGCGTTGTCGGGACACCCCAAGAGACCCAGTACTTC.

The CDR3 DNA sequence: TGTGCCAGCAGCTTAGGGACGGGGGGTTTCACAGATACGCAGTATTTT. Its protein is CASSLGTGGFTDTQYF. The V gene is TRBV11-3, the J gene TRBJ2-3; TRBD2 aligns across 7 bases. Trimming removed 1 base from V and 2 bases from J; junction bases left unmatched: 6. In germline, CDR1 is SGHNT, CDR2 YENEEA. The CDR3 is 16 amino acids.

V and J are TRBV2 and TRBJ1-2; D remains ambiguous. Looked up from germline, CDR1 is SNHLY and CDR2 is FYNNEI. V shed 4 bases and J shed 4 bases, with 10 bases lying between them. The CDR3 has 13 amino acids. Written as DNA, the CDR3 is TGTGCCAGCAGTGCCCGGGAAAGCTATGGCTACACCTTC. It specifies CASSARESYGYTF.

This clone was detected only once. J is TRBJ2-1 and V is TRBV7-6, with TRBD2 matching 9 bases. The V gene end was trimmed by 3 bases and the J gene end by 8 bases; junction bases not matched to a gene: 8. Germline-derived CDR1 and CDR2 are SGHVS and FNYEAQ. This CDR3 has 15 amino acids. CDR3 coding DNA: TGTGCCAGCAGCTTTAACGCGGGGGGGCCCGATGAGCAGTTCTTC. Its translation: CASSFNAGGPDEQFF.

This chain joins TRBV29-1 and TRBJ1-2; D is perhaps TRBD1 (5 bases). V gave up 4 bases and J gave up 4 bases, with 13 bases separating them. The CDR3 is made up of 13 amino acids. Per the germline V gene, CDR1 is SQVTM and CDR2 is ANQGSEA. The CDR3 reads CSVVPQGGYGYTF. DNA for the CDR3: TGCAGCGTTGTACCTCAGGGAGGCTATGGCTACACCTTC.

This chain connects TRBV6-5 to TRBJ2-5, with 9 bases matching TRBD1. Germline values: CDR1 MNHEY, CDR2 SVGAGI. V trimming: 6 bases; J trimming: 1 base; junction bases outside the gene matches: 6. This CDR3 contains 15 residues. The CDR3 sequence is CASRSTGGPQETQYF. The CDR3 bases are TGTGCCAGCAGAAGCACAGGGGGCCCCCAAGAGACCCAGTACTTC.

The J gene is TRBJ2-1, the V gene TRBV7-2; TRBD2 is a possible D gene (7 bases). V dropped 5 bases and J dropped 7 bases, with 12 bases sitting between them. The CDR3 has 13 amino acids. Germline CDR1 reads SGHTA; CDR2 reads FQGNSA. DNA for the CDR3: TGTGCCAGCAGCCTTGAGGGGGGGAATGAGCAGTTCTTC. This sequence encodes CASSLEGGNEQFF.

The J gene is TRBJ1-2, the V gene TRBV28; D gene ambiguous. Germline V lookup: CDR1 MDHEN, CDR2 SYDVKM. CDR3 size: 11 residues. The V end lost 10 bases, the J end lost 4 bases, and 10 bases lay between the germline ends. The CDR3 region is CATQVFYGYTF. The CDR3 region has the DNA TGTGCCACCCAGGTCTTCTATGGCTACACCTTC.

The chain is built from TRBV6-5 and TRBJ1-4; TRBD1 might be the D (6 bases). V shed 3 bases and J shed 0 bases, with 11 bases lying between them. The CDR3 loop spans 16 amino acids. Per germline, CDR1 MNHEY and CDR2 SVGAGI. This chain's CDR3 is CASSYTGLATNEKLFF. The CDR3 nucleotides are TGTGCCAGCAGTTATACAGGGCTCGCAACTAATGAAAAACTGTTTTTT.

The CDR3 is CASSPGGAGNTEAFF. The DNA of the CDR3 is TGTGCCAGCAGTCCTGGGGGGGCGGGGAACACTGAAGCTTTCTTT. V is TRBV28 and J is TRBJ1-1; D may be TRBD1 (6 bases). The V end was cut by 5 bases, the J end by 1 base, with 14 bases between. Germline-derived CDR1 and CDR2 are MDHEN and SYDVKM. The CDR3 has 15 amino acids.

V gene TRBV4-3 combines with J gene TRBJ1-1; tentative D call: TRBD1 (6 bases). Germline assignment: CDR1 LGHNA and CDR2 YSLEER. V lost 0 bases, J lost 0 bases, and 8 bases lay in between. There are 15 residues in the CDR3. The CDR3 region is CASSQDGQLNTEAFF. The CDR3 coding sequence is TGCGCCAGCAGCCAAGACGGACAGCTGAACACTGAAGCTTTCTTT.

This rearrangement joins TRBV4-3 to TRBJ1-3, with D unclear. The CDR3 consists of 18 residues. Per germline, CDR1 LGHNA and CDR2 YSLEER. Trimming took 2 bases from V and 0 from J, leaving 17 bases between them. CDR3 sequence: CASSQSLLAGYSGNTIYF. The CDR3 coding sequence is TGCGCCAGCAGCCAATCTTTATTGGCAGGTTACTCTGGAAACACCATATATTTT.

The rearrangement uses TRBV6-6 and TRBJ1-1; D possibly corresponds to TRBD1 (5 bases). Germline CDR1 is MNHNY and CDR2 is SVGAGI (reference sequence). Between the trimmed V and J ends, which lost 8 bases and 3 bases, there was a span of 19 bases. The length of the CDR3 is 15 residues. Written as DNA, the CDR3 is TGTGCCAGCCGGCGGGGGGACTCTGGTTACACTGAAGCTTTCTTT. Encoded protein: CASRRGDSGYTEAFF.

This clone appeared once. The V call is TRBV4-1, the J call TRBJ2-6; D remains ambiguous. Between the trimmed V and J ends, which lost 0 bases and 2 bases, there was a span of 5 bases. The CDR3 length is 15 residues. In germline, CDR1 is MGHRA, CDR2 YSYEKL. As DNA, the CDR3 is TGCGCCAGCAGCCAAGACGGAGCTGGGGCCAACGTCCTGACTTTC. This encodes CASSQDGAGANVLTF.

CDR3 coding DNA: TGCGCCAGCAGCTTGGGAGGACAGGGGTTAGCTAATGAAAAACTGTTTTTT. It codes for CASSLGGQGLANEKLFF. The chain couples TRBV5-1 to TRBJ1-4; 9 bases fit TRBD1. Germline values: CDR1 SGHRS, CDR2 YFSETQ. The CDR3 length is 17 residues. Unmatched junction bases numbered 6, after V lost 0 bases and J lost 3 bases.